This TCR beta chain was sequenced in a study of Graves' ophthalmopathy and Graves' hyperthyroidism. Excluded: other autoimmune disease, uncontrolled infection, pregnancy or lactation. This CDR3 has 16 residues. Germline V gene lookup returns CDR1 SGHTA and CDR2 FQGNSA. The V end lost 4 bases, the J end lost 2 bases, and 17 bases lay between the germline ends. Researchers took RNA transcripts and amplified TCR beta CDR3 regions from them. HTBI primers served in a first-round RT-PCR, which a second-round multiplex PCR followed. TCRdb analysed the multiplex PCR reads with MiXCR anew, one entry per CDR3 protein. Of some 390,000 distinct CDR3 sequences in the sample, approximately 20% were seen once.

Sequenced material: peripheral blood. This receptor was obtained from a woman under 30 with Graves' ophthalmopathy. The genes are TRBV7-2 and TRBJ2-5; the D gene is possibly TRBD2 (5 bases). In DNA, the CDR3 is TGTGCCAGCAGCTCCCGACTCGGGCGGGCTCAAGAGACCCAGTACTTC. Translated, it gives CASSSRLGRAQETQYF.